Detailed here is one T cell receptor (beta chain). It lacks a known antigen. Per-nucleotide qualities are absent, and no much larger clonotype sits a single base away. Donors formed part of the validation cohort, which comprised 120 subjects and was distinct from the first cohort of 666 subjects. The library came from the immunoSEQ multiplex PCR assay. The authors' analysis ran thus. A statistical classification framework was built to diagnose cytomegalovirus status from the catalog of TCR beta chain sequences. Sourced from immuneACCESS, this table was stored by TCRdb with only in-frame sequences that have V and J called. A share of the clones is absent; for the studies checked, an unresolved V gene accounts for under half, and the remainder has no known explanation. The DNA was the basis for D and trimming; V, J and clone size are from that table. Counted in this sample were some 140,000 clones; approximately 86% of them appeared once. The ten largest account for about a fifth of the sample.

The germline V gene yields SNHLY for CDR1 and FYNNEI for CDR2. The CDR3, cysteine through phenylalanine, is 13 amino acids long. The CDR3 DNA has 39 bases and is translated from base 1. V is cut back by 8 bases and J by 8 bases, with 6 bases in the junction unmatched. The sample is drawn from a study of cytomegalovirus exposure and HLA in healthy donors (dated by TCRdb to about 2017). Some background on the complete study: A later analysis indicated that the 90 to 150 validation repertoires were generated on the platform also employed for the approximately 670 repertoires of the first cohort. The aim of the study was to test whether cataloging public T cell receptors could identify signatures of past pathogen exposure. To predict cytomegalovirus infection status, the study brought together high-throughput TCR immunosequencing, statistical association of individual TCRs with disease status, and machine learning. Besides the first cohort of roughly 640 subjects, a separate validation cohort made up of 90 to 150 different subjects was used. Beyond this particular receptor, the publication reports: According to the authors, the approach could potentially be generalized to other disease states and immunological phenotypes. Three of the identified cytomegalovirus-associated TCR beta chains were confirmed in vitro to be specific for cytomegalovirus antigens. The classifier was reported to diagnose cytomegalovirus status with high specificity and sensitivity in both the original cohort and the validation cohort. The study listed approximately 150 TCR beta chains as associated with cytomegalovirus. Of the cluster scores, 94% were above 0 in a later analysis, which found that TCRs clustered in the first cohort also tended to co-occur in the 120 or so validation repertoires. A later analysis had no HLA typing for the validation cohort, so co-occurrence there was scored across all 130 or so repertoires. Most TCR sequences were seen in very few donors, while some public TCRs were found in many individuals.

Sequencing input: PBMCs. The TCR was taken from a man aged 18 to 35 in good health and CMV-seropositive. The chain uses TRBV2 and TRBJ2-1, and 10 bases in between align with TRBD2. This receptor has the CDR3 CASRLAGDDEQFF. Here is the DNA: TGTGCCAGCCGTCTAGCGGGAGACGATGAGCAGTTCTTC.